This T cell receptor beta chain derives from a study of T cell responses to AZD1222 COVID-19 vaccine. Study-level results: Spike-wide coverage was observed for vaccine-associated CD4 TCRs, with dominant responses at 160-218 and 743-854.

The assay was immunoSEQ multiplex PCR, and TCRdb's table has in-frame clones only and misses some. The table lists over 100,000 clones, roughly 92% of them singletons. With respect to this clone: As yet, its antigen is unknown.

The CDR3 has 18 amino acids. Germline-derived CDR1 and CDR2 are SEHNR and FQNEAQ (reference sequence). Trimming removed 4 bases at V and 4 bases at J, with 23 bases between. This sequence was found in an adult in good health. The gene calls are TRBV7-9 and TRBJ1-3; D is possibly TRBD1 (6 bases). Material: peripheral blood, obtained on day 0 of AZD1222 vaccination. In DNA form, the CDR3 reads TGTGCCAGCAGCTACCTTTGGAGGGGGGCCCGATTAGGAAACACCATATATTTT. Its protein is CASSYLWRGARLGNTIYF.